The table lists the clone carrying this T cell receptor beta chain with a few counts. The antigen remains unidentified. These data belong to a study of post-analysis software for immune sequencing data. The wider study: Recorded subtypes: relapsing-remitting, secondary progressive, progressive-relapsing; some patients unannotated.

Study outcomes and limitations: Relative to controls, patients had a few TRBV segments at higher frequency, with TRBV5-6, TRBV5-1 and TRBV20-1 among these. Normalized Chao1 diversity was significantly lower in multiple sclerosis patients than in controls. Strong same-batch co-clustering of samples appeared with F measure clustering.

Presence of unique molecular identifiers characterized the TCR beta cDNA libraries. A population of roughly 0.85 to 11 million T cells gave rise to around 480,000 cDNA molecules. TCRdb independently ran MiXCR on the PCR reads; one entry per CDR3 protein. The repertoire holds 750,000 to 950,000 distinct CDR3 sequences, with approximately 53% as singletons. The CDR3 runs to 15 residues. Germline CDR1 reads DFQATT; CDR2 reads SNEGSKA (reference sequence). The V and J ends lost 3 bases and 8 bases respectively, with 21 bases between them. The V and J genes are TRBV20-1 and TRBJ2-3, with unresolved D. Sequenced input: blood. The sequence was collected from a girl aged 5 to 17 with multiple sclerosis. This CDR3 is CSARVRLGSRLTQYF. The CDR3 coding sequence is TGCAGTGCTAGGGTTCGGCTAGGGTCCCGCCTTACGCAGTATTTT.